These 8 T cell receptor beta chains came from one sample sequenced in a study of memory CD8 T cells in hepatitis C reinfection. Assay: immunoSEQ multiplex PCR; the TCRdb copy retains only in-frame clones and omits some. In the table there are just over 50,000 clones, about nine tenths of which are singletons. The time point here: pre-reinfection, 55 to 20 weeks before reinfection detection. The sorted cells went straight to TCR sequencing with no prior in vitro expansion. Material: naive CD8+ T cells sorted from blood. The receptors come from a young man with hepatitis C virus infection.

This chain uses TRBV11-2 with TRBJ2-3, with unresolved D. V lost 5 bases and J 3 bases, leaving 3 bases between the germline ends. The CDR3 is 11 amino acids. Germline assignment: CDR1 SGHAT and CDR2 FQNNGV. CDR3 nucleotides: TGTGCCAGCAGCCTAACAGATACGCAGTATTTT. Residues: CASSLTDTQYF.

The chain is built from TRBV29-1 and TRBJ1-1; 7 nucleotides line up with TRBD1. The V segment lost 6 bases and the J segment 4 bases; nucleotides outside the gene matches: 11. Germline loops: CDR1 SQVTM, CDR2 ANQGSEA. The CDR3 covers 14 residues. CDR3 bases: TGCAGCGTCGTTCCCTGGGACAGCCTCACTGAAGCTTTCTTT. Its protein product is CSVVPWDSLTEAFF. Full variable domain (rest looked up from reference TRBV29-1 and TRBJ1-1): SAVISQKPSRDICQRGTSLTIQCQVDSQVTMMFWYRQQPGQSLTLIATANQGSEATYESGFVIDKFPISRPNLTFSTLTVSNMSPEDSSIYLCSVVPWDSLTEAFFGQGTRLTVV.

The genes are TRBV7-2 and TRBJ1-1, with no clear D. Germline CDR1 SGHTA, CDR2 FQGNSA. The ends were cut back, 4 bases at V and 5 bases at J, with 8 bases in the middle. There are 12 residues in the CDR3. The CDR3 sequence: CASSSGWTEAFF. The DNA of the CDR3 is TGTGCCAGCAGCTCCGGTTGGACTGAAGCTTTCTTT.

The V call is TRBV2, the J call TRBJ2-6; the D gene is possibly TRBD1 (5 bases). The V gene lost 3 bases and the J gene lost 0 bases, with 9 bases spanning the gap. The CDR3 consists of 16 residues. The V gene's germline CDR1 is SNHLY and CDR2 FYNNEI. The chain's CDR3 is CASSEGRISGANVLTF. As DNA, the CDR3 is TGTGCCAGCAGTGAGGGGCGGATCTCTGGGGCCAACGTCCTGACTTTC.

This clone was picked up a small number of times. The rearrangement uses TRBV2 and TRBJ2-5; 9 bases line up with TRBD2. CDR3 size: 16 residues. In germline, CDR1 is SNHLY, CDR2 FYNNEI. The V and J ends lost 6 bases and 7 bases, in that order; junction bases with no gene match: 15. In DNA, the CDR3 is TGTGCCAGCAGCAAAGGGATTAGCGGGAGATCAGTGACCCAGTACTTC. Residues: CASSKGISGRSVTQYF.

The chain carries TRBV10-3 and TRBJ1-5, with 7 nucleotides matching TRBD1. The CDR3 sequence is 15 residues long. Losses at the gene ends were 0 bases for V and 11 bases for J; bases not matched to a gene: 10. Looked up from germline, CDR1 is ENHRY and CDR2 is SYGVKD. In nucleotides, the CDR3 is TGTGCCATCAGTGAGTCCGTAGGGGGCGTTGAGGCCCAGCATTTT. Translation gives CAISESVGGVEAQHF.

In this sample, this clone turned up once. The J gene is TRBJ1-6, the V gene TRBV6-5, with a tentative D call TRBD1 (5 bases). The CDR3 runs 13 residues. Germline CDR1 and CDR2: MNHEY and SVGAGI. CDR3 nucleotide sequence: TGTGTCTCGGGGGGGTCCTATAATTCACCCCTCCACTTT. It yields the protein CVSGGSYNSPLHF.

Remarks on this clone: A read error may produce the germline difference seen at one junction end. V gene TRBV7-9 combines with J gene TRBJ2-6; perhaps TRBD2 as D (5 bases). The length of the CDR3 is 12 residues. Germline lookup yields CDR1 SEHNR and CDR2 FQNEAQ (reference sequence). DNA of the CDR3: TGTGCCAGCAGTTTAGAAGGAGGAGGTAGGACTTTC. Protein: CASSLEGGGRTF.